Included here is one T cell receptor (beta chain) sequence, with context. Its antigen remains unknown. The CD45RO-CCR7+CD27+CD95- phenotype denoted naive CD8+ T cells. Germline V gives CDR1 LGHNA, CDR2 YSLEER. CDR3 size: 15 residues. This entry is derived from a study of CXCR3-negative and CXCR3-positive naive CD8 T cells. Overall study findings and caveats: Naive CXCR3-positive cells had TRB CDR3s more hydrophobic than those of CXCR3-negative naive cells. The study found comparably high diversity in both naive subsets and much lower diversity in memory CD8+ cells. Naive CXCR3-negative cells resembled naive CXCR3-positive cells in TRBV-TRBJ usage; memory cells differed. Expression of CXCR3 was partially reduced after cryopreservation, and fresh PBMCs were used in most assays.

Preparation of TRB cDNA libraries relied on 5' RACE carrying UMI labels. Reanalyzing the 5' RACE reads, TCRdb keeps one entry per CDR3 protein, without DNA. The table lists about 50,000 distinct CDR3 sequences, with 0.55% to 0.6% in the top ten. Sequenced: naive CXCR3+ CD8+ T cells from blood. Subset indicated: CD45RO-CCR7+CD27+CD95- naive CD8+ T cells expressing CXCR3 (TNR3+). The origin of this receptor is a human donor in good health. Some clones in this sample may be carry-over from other donors' samples. The rearrangement uses TRBV4-3 and TRBJ2-7. The CDR3 is CASSQDSGDSYEQYF.